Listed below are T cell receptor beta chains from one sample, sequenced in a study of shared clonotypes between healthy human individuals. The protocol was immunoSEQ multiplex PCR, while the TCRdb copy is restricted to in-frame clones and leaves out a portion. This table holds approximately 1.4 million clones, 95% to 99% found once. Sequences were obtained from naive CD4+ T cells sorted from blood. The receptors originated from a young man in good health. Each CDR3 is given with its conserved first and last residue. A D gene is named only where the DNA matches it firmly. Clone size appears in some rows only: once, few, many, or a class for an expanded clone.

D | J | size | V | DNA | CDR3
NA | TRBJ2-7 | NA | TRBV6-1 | TGTGCCAGCAGGGCTAGCACCTACGAGCAGTACTTC | CASRASTYEQYF
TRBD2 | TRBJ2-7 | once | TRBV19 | TGTGCCAGTAGTATAGGGACTAGCGGGAGCTCCTACGAGCAGTACTTC | CASSIGTSGSSYEQYF
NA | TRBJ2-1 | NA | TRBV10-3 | TGTGCCATCAGCCCCGGGGTTGCCTTGGGTGAGCAGTTCTTC | CAISPGVALGEQFF
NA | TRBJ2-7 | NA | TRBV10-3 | TGTGCCATCAGTGAGACAGGCGGGCAGTACTTC | CAISETGGQYF
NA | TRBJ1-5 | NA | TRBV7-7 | TGTGCTAGCAGCCAGACGGTCAGGCGAAATAGCAATCAGCCCCAGCATTTT | CASSQTVRRNSNQPQHF
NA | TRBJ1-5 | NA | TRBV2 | TGTGCCAGCGGGTTTGCCGGGACCCGGAGGGCCTCTGGCAATCAGCCCCAGCATTTT | CASGFAGTRRASGNQPQHF
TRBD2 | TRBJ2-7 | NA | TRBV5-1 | TGCGCCAGCAGCTTGGCTCTAGCGGGAGAGTTCTACGAGCAGTACTTC | CASSLALAGEFYEQYF
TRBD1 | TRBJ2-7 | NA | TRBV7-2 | TGTGCCAGCAGCAAAGACAGGGGCTCCTACGAGCAGTACTTC | CASSKDRGSYEQYF
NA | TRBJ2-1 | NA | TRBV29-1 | TGCAGCGTTGAAGGGCCGGTCTTC | CSVEGPVF
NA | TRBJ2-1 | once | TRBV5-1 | TGCGCCAGCAGCCCGACGGGGTACAATGAGCAGTTCTTC | CASSPTGYNEQFF
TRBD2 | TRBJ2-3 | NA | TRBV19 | TGTGCCAGTAGGCCGGGACTAGCGGGGAGCACAGATACGCAGTATTTT | CASRPGLAGSTDTQYF
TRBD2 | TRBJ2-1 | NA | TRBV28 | TGTGCCAGCAGTCCGGCGGGAGCCGAGCAGTTCTTC | CASSPAGAEQFF
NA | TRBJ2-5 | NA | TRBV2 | TGTGCCAGCAGGGGGCTTGAGACCCAGTACTTC | CASRGLETQYF
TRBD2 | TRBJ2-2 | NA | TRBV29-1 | TGCAGCGTTCAAAGCGGGAGTTACACCGGGGAGCTGTTTTTT | CSVQSGSYTGELFF
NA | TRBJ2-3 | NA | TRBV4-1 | TGCGCCAGCAGCCAAGATAGGCTACCGAGTAAGCAGTATTTT | CASSQDRLPSKQYF
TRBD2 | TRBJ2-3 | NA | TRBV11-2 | TGTGCCAGCAGCCATCTTCCGGGACTAAAAAGCACAGATACGCAGTATTTT | CASSHLPGLKSTDTQYF
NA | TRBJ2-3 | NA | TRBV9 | TGTGCCAGCAGCGTAGCCTTCCAGGGAGCAGATACGCAGTATTTT | CASSVAFQGADTQYF
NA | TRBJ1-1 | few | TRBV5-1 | TGCGCCAGCAGCCTGGACAGGAACACTGAAGCTTTCTTT | CASSLDRNTEAFF
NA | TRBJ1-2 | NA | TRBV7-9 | TGTGCCAGCAGTCGGACAGTCCCGGGGCATGGCTACACCTTC | CASSRTVPGHGYTF
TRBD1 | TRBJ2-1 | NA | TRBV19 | TGTGCCAGTAGTACCCGGGACAGGGAGGCGTTCTTC | CASSTRDREAFF